The 15 T cell receptor beta chains below were found in one sample sequenced in a study of CD8 T cells in Susac syndrome. A quantity of about 0.5 to 1 ug RNA underwent reverse transcription using random hexamers. TCRdb ran MiXCR on the immunoSEQ multiplex PCR reads and lists one entry per CDR3 protein. The data show about 150,000 distinct CDR3 sequences, roughly 95% seen once. Sequenced material: CD8+ T cells from PBMCs. These receptors originate from a human donor with multiple sclerosis.

The gene calls are TRBV5-1 and TRBJ1-6; TRBD1 matches 7 bases. Unmatched junction bases numbered 11, after V lost 4 bases and J lost 10 bases. Germline CDR1 and CDR2: SGHRS and YFSETQ. The CDR3 loop spans 15 amino acids. The DNA for the CDR3 is TGCGCCAGCAGCCTTGGGGACAGACGGGAATCACCCCTCCACTTT. Its protein product is CASSLGDRRESPLHF.

The DNA for the CDR3 is TGTGCCTGGAGTTTAGGGAGAGAGACCCAGTACTTC. This encodes CAWSLGRETQYF. This sequence joins TRBV30 and TRBJ2-5; maybe TRBD2 (5 bases). The CDR3 is made up of 12 amino acids. Germline V lookup: CDR1 GTSNPN, CDR2 SVGIG (reference sequence). V was pared by 2 bases and J by 4 bases, with 8 bases between.

V gene TRBV2 combines with J gene TRBJ2-7; D is ambiguous. V shed 0 bases and J shed 5 bases, with 8 bases lying between them. The CDR3 covers 13 residues. The germline V gene has CDR1 SNHLY and CDR2 FYNNEI. This CDR3 reads CASSEAPFDEQYF. In nucleotides, the CDR3 is TGTGCCAGCAGTGAAGCTCCGTTTGACGAGCAGTACTTC.

The chain's CDR3 is CSVVGNGYTF. CDR3 sequence (DNA): TGCAGCGTGGTGGGTAATGGCTACACCTTC. The J gene is TRBJ1-2, the V gene TRBV29-1; D unclear. CDR1 SQVTM and CDR2 ANQGSEA come from the germline V gene. The CDR3 has 10 amino acids. The V end was cut by 6 bases, the J end by 6 bases, with 8 bases between.

This chain links TRBV27 with TRBJ1-1; D call uncertain. From germline, CDR1 is MNHEY and CDR2 SMNVEV (reference sequence). CDR3 length: 14 amino acids. V shed 4 bases and J shed 5 bases, with 14 bases lying between them. The CDR3 reads CASSSSLIGTEAFF. CDR3 sequence (DNA): TGTGCCAGCAGTTCTTCCTTGATTGGGACTGAAGCTTTCTTT.

This clonotype was seen only once. The rearrangement joins TRBV13 to TRBJ1-1; D remains ambiguous. The germline V and J ends were trimmed by 0 bases and 4 bases, with 6 bases remaining between them. This CDR3 has 13 amino acids. CDR1 and CDR2 from the germline V gene are PRHDT and FYEKMQ (reference sequence). CDR3 DNA sequence: TGTGCCAGCAGCTTAGGACCGAGCACTGAAGCTTTCTTT. Amino acids: CASSLGPSTEAFF.

The chain couples TRBV18 to TRBJ2-1; 7 bases are a match to TRBD1. The germline gives CDR1 KGHSH, CDR2 LQKENI. V trimming: 3 bases; J trimming: 5 bases; junction bases outside the gene matches: 4. CDR3 length: 14 amino acids. Here the CDR3 reads CASSPIDRDNEQFF. The CDR3 bases are TGTGCCAGCTCACCGATCGACAGGGACAATGAGCAGTTCTTC.

The V and J genes are TRBV12-5 and TRBJ1-2; no firm D call. The V end was cut by 1 base, the J end by 3 bases, with 15 bases between. The CDR3 contains 16 residues. Germline CDR1 and CDR2: LGHNT and FRNRAP. The CDR3 region is CASGLDARNGHYGYTF. CDR3 sequence (DNA): TGTGCTAGTGGTTTGGATGCACGGAACGGTCACTATGGCTACACCTTC.

This chain connects TRBV29-1 to TRBJ2-2; the D gene could be TRBD1 or TRBD2 (5 bases each). The V end was cut by 6 bases, the J end by 7 bases, with 24 bases between. This CDR3 has 16 residues. From germline, CDR1 is SQVTM and CDR2 ANQGSEA. This CDR3 is CSVTLLGTQSIGELFF. CDR3 DNA sequence: TGCAGCGTGACCCTCCTCGGGACCCAATCGATCGGGGAGCTGTTTTTT.

J is TRBJ2-1 and V is TRBV15; D possibly corresponds to TRBD2 (6 bases). This CDR3 spans 16 amino acids. Trimming left V 1 base short and J 3 bases short, with 13 bases between. CDR1 and CDR2 from the germline V gene are LNHNV and YYDKDF (reference sequence). CDR3 protein: CATSRGLESLYNEQFF. The DNA for the CDR3 is TGTGCCACCAGCAGAGGACTAGAGTCTCTCTACAATGAGCAGTTCTTC.

This chain connects TRBV25-1 to TRBJ1-4, with D perhaps matching TRBD1 (5 bases). The CDR3 spans 15 residues. CDR1 and CDR2 (germline): MGHDK, SYGVNS. Trimming left V 1 base short and J 7 bases short, with 13 bases between. CDR3 DNA: TGTGCCAGCAGTGAATGGGGCAGGGAGGGTGAAAAACTGTTTTTT. It translates to CASSEWGREGEKLFF.

The V and J genes are TRBV30 and TRBJ2-3; D not resolved. The CDR3 is 10 amino acids. CDR1 GTSNPN and CDR2 SVGIG come from the germline V gene (reference sequence). The V and J ends lost 3 bases and 5 bases respectively, with 3 bases between them. CDR3 bases: TGTGCCTGGAGAGAAGATACGCAGTATTTT. This translates into CAWREDTQYF.

The chain recombines TRBV9 with TRBJ1-2; 9 bases line up with TRBD1. Per the germline V gene, CDR1 is SGDLS and CDR2 is YYNGEE. With 3 bases clipped from V and 3 bases from J, the junction kept 6 bases outside the gene matches. CDR3 size: 15 residues. The CDR3 is CASSDRQGGDYGYTF. In DNA form, the CDR3 reads TGTGCCAGCAGCGACCGACAGGGGGGCGACTATGGCTACACCTTC.

The V and J genes are TRBV20-1 and TRBJ2-5, with TRBD2 identical over 15 bases. Trimming cost V 4 bases and J 5 bases; bases outside gene matches: 5. Germline values: CDR1 DFQATT, CDR2 SNEGSKA (reference sequence). The CDR3 extends over 15 amino acids. CDR3 residues: CSAIGLAGGRETQYF. CDR3 in DNA: TGCAGTGCTATTGGACTAGCGGGGGGGAGGGAGACCCAGTACTTC.

The rearrangement joins TRBV6-6 to TRBJ2-6; 9 bases agree with TRBD2. This CDR3 is 15 amino acids long. V shed 10 bases, J shed 2 bases, and the junction held 6 bases outside the gene matches. Germline CDR1 and CDR2: MNHNY and SVGAGI (reference sequence). The CDR3: CATVAGATGANVLTF. The CDR3 nucleotides are TGTGCCACCGTAGCGGGGGCAACTGGGGCCAACGTCCTGACTTTC.